Each of the 10 T cell receptor beta chains below was sequenced from the same sample in a study of blood T cell repertoires in COVID-19. The protocol was immunoSEQ multiplex PCR, while the TCRdb copy is restricted to in-frame clones and leaves out a portion. The sample includes about 130,000 clones, approximately 77% of them seen just once. Material: peripheral blood. These receptor sequences come from a man older than 75 with acute or convalescent COVID-19.

The chain is built from TRBV5-1 and TRBJ2-1; no firm D call. Trimming shortened V by 0 bases and J by 2 bases, and 6 bases separated the two germline ends. The CDR3 is made up of 14 amino acids. Germline V gene data show CDR1 as SGHRS and CDR2 as YFSETQ. The CDR3 sequence is CASSLAPTYNEQFF. For the CDR3, the DNA is TGCGCCAGCAGCTTGGCCCCAACCTACAATGAGCAGTTCTTC.

J is TRBJ2-7 and V is TRBV4-2; TRBD2 matches at 9 bases. Germline V lookup: CDR1 LGHNA, CDR2 YNFKEQ. After removal of 0 bases from V and 3 bases from J, the junction contained 6 bases not matched to a gene. The CDR3 has 16 residues. CDR3 coding DNA: TGTGCCAGCAGCCAAGATGGGATAGCGGGGGTCTACGAGCAGTACTTC. This translates into CASSQDGIAGVYEQYF.

Regarding this clone: The sample contains more than one DNA sequence encoding this CDR3. V and J are TRBV3-1 (or the pseudogene TRBV3-2) and TRBJ1-2; TRBD1 aligns across 8 bases. V shed 1 base and J 5 bases; nucleotides not matched to a gene: 0. From germline, CDR1 is LGHDT and CDR2 YNNKEL (reference sequence). CDR3 size: 13 residues. DNA for the CDR3: TGTGCCAGCAGCCAAGGACAGGGGTATGGCTACACCTTC. The encoded protein is CASSQGQGYGYTF.

The chain has TRBV18 and TRBJ2-6, with D possibly being TRBD2 (5 bases). The CDR3 runs 22 residues. From germline, CDR1 is KGHSH and CDR2 LQKENI. V was cut by 4 bases and J by 1 base, with 29 bases left in between. In DNA form, the CDR3 reads TGTGCCAGCTCACTGATTGACCAACGGGCTTTCGGCCGGAGGTCTGGGGCCAACGTCCTGACTTTC. Its protein is CASSLIDQRAFGRRSGANVLTF.

The chain is built from TRBV6-2 or TRBV6-3 and TRBJ2-5; 8 nucleotides align to TRBD2. Germline V gene sequence: CDR1 MNHEY, CDR2 SVGEGT. V was pared by 5 bases and J by 2 bases, with 4 bases of the junction left unmatched. CDR3 length equals 14 residues. The CDR3 protein is CASSTASGQETQYF. The CDR3 nucleotides are TGTGCCAGCAGTACTGCTAGCGGGCAAGAGACCCAGTACTTC.

The gene calls are TRBV28 and TRBJ1-1, with D unresolved. The CDR3 is made up of 13 amino acids. Germline loops: CDR1 MDHEN, CDR2 SYDVKM. V lost 7 bases and J lost 1, with 10 bases in between. In nucleotides, the CDR3 is TGTGCCAGCATCGGTGTGAGGAACACTGAAGCTTTCTTT. Translation: CASIGVRNTEAFF.

This clone was detected only once. This sequence joins TRBV30 and TRBJ2-1; 9 nucleotides agree with TRBD1. The CDR3 runs 15 residues. The J segment lost 3 bases and the V segment lost 6 bases, leaving 9 bases of the junction unmatched. Per the germline V gene, CDR1 is GTSNPN and CDR2 is SVGIG (reference sequence). CDR3 coding DNA: TGTGCCTGTCGACCGGGACAGGGAAACTACAATGAGCAGTTCTTC. Amino acids: CACRPGQGNYNEQFF.

This clone has a handful of counts. The rearrangement links TRBV7-8 to TRBJ1-1; the D gene is possibly TRBD1 (6 bases). Trimming took 5 bases from V and 5 from J, leaving 12 bases between them. The CDR3 consists of 13 residues. From germline, CDR1 is SGHVS and CDR2 FQNEAQ. The chain's CDR3 is CASSRKGGTEAFF. Written as DNA, the CDR3 is TGTGCCAGCAGCCGTAAGGGGGGGACTGAAGCTTTCTTT.

The chain couples TRBV12-3 or TRBV12-4 to TRBJ2-7, with 7 nucleotides matching TRBD1. This CDR3 contains 13 residues. Germline trimming cut 5 bases from V and 3 bases from J; bases unmatched to any gene: 4. This CDR3 reads CASSLGTDYEQYF. Written as DNA, the CDR3 is TGTGCCAGCAGTCTCGGGACAGACTACGAGCAGTACTTC.

This clone showed up just a few times. J is TRBJ1-4 and V is TRBV5-1; a possible D gene is TRBD1 (6 bases). The germline gives CDR1 SGHRS, CDR2 YFSETQ. The V end lost 5 bases, the J end lost 2 bases, and 16 bases lay between the germline ends. This CDR3 is built from 16 residues. The CDR3 coding sequence is TGCGCCAGCAGACCTGGCAGGGGAACTACTAATGAAAAACTGTTTTTT. It yields the protein CASRPGRGTTNEKLFF.